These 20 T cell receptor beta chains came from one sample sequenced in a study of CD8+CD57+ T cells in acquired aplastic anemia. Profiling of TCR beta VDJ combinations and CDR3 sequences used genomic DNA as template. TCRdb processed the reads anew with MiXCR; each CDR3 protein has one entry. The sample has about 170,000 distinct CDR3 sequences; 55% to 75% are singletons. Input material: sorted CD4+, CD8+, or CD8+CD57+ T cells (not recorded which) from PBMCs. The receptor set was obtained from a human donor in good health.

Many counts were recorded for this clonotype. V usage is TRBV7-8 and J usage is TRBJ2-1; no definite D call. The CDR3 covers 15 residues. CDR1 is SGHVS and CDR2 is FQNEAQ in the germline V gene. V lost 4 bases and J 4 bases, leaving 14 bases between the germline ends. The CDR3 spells CASSSSGLRYNEQFF. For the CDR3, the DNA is TGTGCCAGCAGCTCCTCCGGGCTAAGATACAATGAGCAGTTCTTC.

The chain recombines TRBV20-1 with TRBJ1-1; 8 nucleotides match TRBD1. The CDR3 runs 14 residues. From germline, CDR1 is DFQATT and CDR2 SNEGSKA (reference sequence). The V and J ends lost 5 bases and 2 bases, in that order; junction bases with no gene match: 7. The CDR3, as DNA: TGCAGTGCTCCCATGGACAGGGCTAACACTGAAGCTTTCTTT. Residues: CSAPMDRANTEAFF.

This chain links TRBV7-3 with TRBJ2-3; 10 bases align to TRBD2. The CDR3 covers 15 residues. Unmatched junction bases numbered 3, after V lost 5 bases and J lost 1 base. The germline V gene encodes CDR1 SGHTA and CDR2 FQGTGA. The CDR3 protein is CASSQGTSGTDTQYF. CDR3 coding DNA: TGTGCCAGCAGCCAAGGGACTAGCGGCACAGATACGCAGTATTTT.

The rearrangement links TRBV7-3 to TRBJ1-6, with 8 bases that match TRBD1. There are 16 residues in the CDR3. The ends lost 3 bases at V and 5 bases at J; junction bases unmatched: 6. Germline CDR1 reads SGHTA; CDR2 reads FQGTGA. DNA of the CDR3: TGTGCCAGCAGCTTCTCGACAGGGGCAGATAATTCACCCCTCCACTTT. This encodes CASSFSTGADNSPLHF.

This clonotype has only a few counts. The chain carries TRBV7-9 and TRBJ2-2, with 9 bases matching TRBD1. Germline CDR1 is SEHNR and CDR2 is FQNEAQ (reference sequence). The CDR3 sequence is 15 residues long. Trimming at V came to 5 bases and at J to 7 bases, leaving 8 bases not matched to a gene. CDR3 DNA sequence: TGTGCCAGCAGCCCAGGGACAGGGTATGACGGGGAGCTGTTTTTT. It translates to CASSPGTGYDGELFF.

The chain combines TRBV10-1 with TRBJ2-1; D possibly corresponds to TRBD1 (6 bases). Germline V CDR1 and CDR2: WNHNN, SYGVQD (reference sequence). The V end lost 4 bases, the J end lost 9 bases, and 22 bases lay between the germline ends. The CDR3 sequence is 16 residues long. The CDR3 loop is CASSAVPEGGRLEQFF. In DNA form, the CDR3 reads TGCGCCAGCAGTGCAGTACCCGAAGGGGGTAGGCTTGAGCAGTTCTTC.

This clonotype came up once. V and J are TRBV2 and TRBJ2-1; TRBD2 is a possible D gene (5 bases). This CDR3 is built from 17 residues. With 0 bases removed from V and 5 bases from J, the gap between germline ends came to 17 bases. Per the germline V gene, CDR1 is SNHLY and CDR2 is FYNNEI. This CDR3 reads CASSEAEAELSDNEQFF. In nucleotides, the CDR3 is TGTGCCAGCAGTGAAGCCGAAGCGGAGCTTAGTGACAATGAGCAGTTCTTC.

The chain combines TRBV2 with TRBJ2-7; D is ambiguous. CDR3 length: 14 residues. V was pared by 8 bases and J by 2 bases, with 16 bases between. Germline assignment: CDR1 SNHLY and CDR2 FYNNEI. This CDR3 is CASGPTARAYEQYF. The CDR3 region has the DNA TGTGCCAGCGGCCCCACGGCCAGAGCCTACGAGCAGTACTTC. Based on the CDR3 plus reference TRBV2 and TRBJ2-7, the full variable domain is EPEVTQTPSHQVTQMGQEVILRCVPISNHLYFYWYRQILGQKVEFLVSFYNNEISEKSEIFDDQFSVERPDGSNFTLKIRSTKLEDSAMYFCASGPTARAYEQYFGPGTRLTVT.

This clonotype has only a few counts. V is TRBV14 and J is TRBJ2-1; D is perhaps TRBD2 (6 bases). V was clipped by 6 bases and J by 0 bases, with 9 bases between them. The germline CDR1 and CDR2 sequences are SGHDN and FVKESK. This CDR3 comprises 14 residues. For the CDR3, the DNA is TGTGCCAGCAGTACTAGCAGCTCCTACAATGAGCAGTTCTTC. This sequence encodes CASSTSSSYNEQFF.

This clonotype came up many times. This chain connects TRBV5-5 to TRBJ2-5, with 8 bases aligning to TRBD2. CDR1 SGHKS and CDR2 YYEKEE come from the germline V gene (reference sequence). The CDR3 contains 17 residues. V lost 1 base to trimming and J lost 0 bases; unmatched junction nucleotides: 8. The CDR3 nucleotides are TGTGCCAGCAGCTTGTGGGGGAGCGGGAGAAACCAAGAGACCCAGTACTTC. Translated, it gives CASSLWGSGRNQETQYF.

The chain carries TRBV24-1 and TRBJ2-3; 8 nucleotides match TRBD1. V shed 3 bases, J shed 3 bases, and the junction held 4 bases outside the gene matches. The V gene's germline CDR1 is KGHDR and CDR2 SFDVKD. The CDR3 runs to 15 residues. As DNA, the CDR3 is TGTGCCACCAGTGATCGGACAGGGTTAACAGATACGCAGTATTTT. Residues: CATSDRTGLTDTQYF.

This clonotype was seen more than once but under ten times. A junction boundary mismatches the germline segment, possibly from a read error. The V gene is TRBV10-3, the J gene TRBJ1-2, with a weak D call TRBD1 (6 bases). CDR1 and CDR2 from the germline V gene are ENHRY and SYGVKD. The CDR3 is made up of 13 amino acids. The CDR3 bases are TGTGCCATCATTGAGGACAGCTCCTATGGCTACACCTTC. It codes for CAIIEDSSYGYTF.

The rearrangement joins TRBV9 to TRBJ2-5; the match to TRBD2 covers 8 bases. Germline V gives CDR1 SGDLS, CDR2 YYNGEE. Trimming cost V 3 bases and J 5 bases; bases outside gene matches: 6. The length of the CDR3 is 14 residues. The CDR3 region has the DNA TGTGCCAGCAGCGCGACAAGCGGGAGTGAGACCCAGTACTTC. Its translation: CASSATSGSETQYF. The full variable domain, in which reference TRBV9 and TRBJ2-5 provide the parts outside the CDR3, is DSGVTQTPKHLITATGQRVTLRCSPRSGDLSVYWYQQSLDQGLQFLIQYYNGEERAKGNILERFSAQQFPDLHSELNLSSLELGDSALYFCASSATSGSETQYFGPGTRLLVL.

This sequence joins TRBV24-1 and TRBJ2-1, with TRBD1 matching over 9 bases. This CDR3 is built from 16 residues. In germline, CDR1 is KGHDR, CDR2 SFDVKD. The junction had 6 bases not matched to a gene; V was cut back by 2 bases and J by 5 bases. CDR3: CATSDWRDRDHNEQFF. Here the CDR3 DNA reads TGTGCCACCAGTGATTGGCGGGACAGGGACCACAATGAGCAGTTCTTC.

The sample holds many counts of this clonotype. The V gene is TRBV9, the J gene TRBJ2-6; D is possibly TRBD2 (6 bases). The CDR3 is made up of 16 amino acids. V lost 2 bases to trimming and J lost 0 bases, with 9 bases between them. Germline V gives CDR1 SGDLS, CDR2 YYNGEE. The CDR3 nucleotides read TGTGCCAGCAGCGTTAGCGGACACTCTGGGGCCAACGTCCTGACTTTC. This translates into CASSVSGHSGANVLTF.

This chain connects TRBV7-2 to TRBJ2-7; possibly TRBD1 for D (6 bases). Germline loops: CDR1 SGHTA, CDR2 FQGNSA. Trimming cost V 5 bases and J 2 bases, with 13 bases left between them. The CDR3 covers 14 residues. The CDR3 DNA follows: TGTGCCAGCAGCCGGACAGCAGATGCCTACGAGCAGTACTTC. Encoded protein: CASSRTADAYEQYF.

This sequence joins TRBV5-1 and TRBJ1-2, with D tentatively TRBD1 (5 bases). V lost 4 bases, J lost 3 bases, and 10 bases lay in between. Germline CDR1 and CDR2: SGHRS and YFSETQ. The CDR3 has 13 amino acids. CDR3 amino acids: CASSVTVDYGYTF. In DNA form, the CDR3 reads TGCGCCAGCAGCGTGACAGTTGACTATGGCTACACCTTC.

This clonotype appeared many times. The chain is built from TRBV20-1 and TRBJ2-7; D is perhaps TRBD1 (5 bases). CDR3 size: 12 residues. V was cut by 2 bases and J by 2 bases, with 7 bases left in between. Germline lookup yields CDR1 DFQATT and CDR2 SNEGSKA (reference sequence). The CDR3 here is CSARQGPYEQYF. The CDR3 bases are TGCAGTGCTAGACAGGGCCCCTACGAGCAGTACTTC.

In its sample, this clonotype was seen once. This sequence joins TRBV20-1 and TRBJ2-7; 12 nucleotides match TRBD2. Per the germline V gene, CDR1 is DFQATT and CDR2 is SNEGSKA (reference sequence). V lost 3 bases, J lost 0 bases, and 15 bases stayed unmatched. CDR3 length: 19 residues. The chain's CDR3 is CSARDPGLAGTRSSYEQYF. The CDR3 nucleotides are TGCAGTGCTAGGGATCCGGGACTAGCGGGCACTAGGAGCTCCTACGAGCAGTACTTC.

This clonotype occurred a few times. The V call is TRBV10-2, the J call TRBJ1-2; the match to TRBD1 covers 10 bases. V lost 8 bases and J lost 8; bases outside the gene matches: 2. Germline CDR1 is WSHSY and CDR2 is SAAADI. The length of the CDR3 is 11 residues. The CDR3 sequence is CASGQGEGYTF. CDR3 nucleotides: TGCGCCAGCGGACAGGGGGAGGGCTACACCTTC.